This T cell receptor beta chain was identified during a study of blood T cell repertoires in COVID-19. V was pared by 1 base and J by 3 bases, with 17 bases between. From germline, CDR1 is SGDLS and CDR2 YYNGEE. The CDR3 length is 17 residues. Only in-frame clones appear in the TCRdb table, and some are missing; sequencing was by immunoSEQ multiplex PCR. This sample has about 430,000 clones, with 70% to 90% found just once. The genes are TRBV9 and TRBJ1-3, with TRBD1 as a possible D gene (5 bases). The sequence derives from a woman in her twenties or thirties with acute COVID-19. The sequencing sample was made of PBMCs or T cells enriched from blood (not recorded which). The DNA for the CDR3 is TGTGCCAGCAGCGTAAACCCCCGGGGGGGAGATGGAAACACCATATATTTT. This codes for CASSVNPRGGDGNTIYF.